Listed here are 13 T cell receptor beta chains from one sample, sequenced in a study of T cell responses to AZD1222 COVID-19 vaccine. Here immunoSEQ multiplex PCR was the method, and the copy in TCRdb shows in-frame clones only, minus some. The sample yields around 120,000 clones, 80% to 90% seen once. The sample consisted of peripheral blood, taken on day 0 of MenACWY control vaccination. All receptors come from an adult in good health.

This clone was detected only a few times. The chain carries TRBV12-3 or TRBV12-4 and TRBJ2-1; 7 bases are shared with TRBD1. This CDR3 spans 13 amino acids. Germline trimming cut 6 bases from V and 4 bases from J; bases unmatched to any gene: 3. CDR3 DNA sequence: TGTGCCAGCAGCAGGGGGACATACAATGAGCAGTTCTTC. It is translated as CASSRGTYNEQFF.

The genes are TRBV7-9 and TRBJ2-2; D unclear. The V end was cut by 8 bases, the J end by 6 bases, with 10 bases between. CDR1 is SEHNR and CDR2 is FQNEAQ in the germline V gene (reference sequence). The CDR3 runs 12 residues. The CDR3 region has the DNA TGTGCCAGCTTACGCCCCCCCGGGGAGCTGTTTTTT. Its protein product is CASLRPPGELFF.

V usage is TRBV19 and J usage is TRBJ2-1; 12 bases fit TRBD2. With 5 bases clipped from V and 8 bases from J, the junction kept 4 bases outside the gene matches. Germline assignment: CDR1 LNHDA and CDR2 SQIVND (reference sequence). This CDR3 comprises 14 residues. CDR3 loop: CASSATSGSHEQFF. Here the CDR3 DNA reads TGTGCCAGTAGTGCGACTAGCGGGAGTCATGAGCAGTTCTTC.

The chain joins TRBV27 to TRBJ2-3, with D possibly being TRBD1 (6 bases). The germline V gene encodes CDR1 MNHEY and CDR2 SMNVEV (reference sequence). V shed 6 bases and J shed 8 bases, with 21 bases lying between them. The CDR3 is 15 residues long. The CDR3 sequence is CASSQGGPQVTTQYF. The CDR3 bases are TGTGCCAGCAGCCAAGGGGGACCCCAGGTGACTACGCAGTATTTT.

The V gene is TRBV6-5, the J gene TRBJ1-1, with a possible D match to TRBD1 (5 bases). CDR1 MNHEY and CDR2 SVGAGI come from the germline V gene. V was cut by 0 bases and J by 8 bases, with 19 bases left in between. The CDR3 totals 16 residues. CDR3 DNA sequence: TGTGCCAGCAGTTACTCGAGAAGGGGTCCGGCATCCGAAGCTTTCTTT. Translating gives CASSYSRRGPASEAFF.

The genes are TRBV2 and TRBJ2-3, with a possible D match to TRBD2 (5 bases). The length of the CDR3 is 18 residues. Trimming cost V 9 bases and J 4 bases, with 29 bases left between them. Germline loops: CDR1 SNHLY, CDR2 FYNNEI. The CDR3 is CASSSSGIRTNPPDTQYF. CDR3 DNA: TGTGCCAGTTCCTCTTCCGGGATCAGGACCAACCCCCCAGATACGCAGTATTTT.

CDR3 coding DNA: TGTGCCAGCAGCCAAGATCTACAGCCCACAGATACGCAGTATTTT. This gives the protein CASSQDLQPTDTQYF. The J gene is TRBJ2-3, the V gene TRBV3-1 (or the pseudogene TRBV3-2), with D uncertain. The V end was cut by 0 bases, the J end by 2 bases, with 9 bases between. CDR1 LGHDT and CDR2 YNNKEL come from the germline V gene (reference sequence). CDR3 length equals 15 residues.

The CDR3 here is CASSLVIRGSYNEQFF. The CDR3 nucleotides are TGTGCCAGCAGCTTGGTTATTAGGGGCTCCTACAATGAGCAGTTCTTC. The J gene is TRBJ2-1, the V gene TRBV11-2; a possible D gene is TRBD1 (5 bases). Germline values: CDR1 SGHAT, CDR2 FQNNGV. The V and J ends lost 3 bases and 0 bases respectively, with 12 bases between them. The CDR3 is made up of 16 amino acids.

This chain joins TRBV6-5 and TRBJ2-7, with 10 positions matching TRBD2. The germline CDR1 and CDR2 sequences are MNHEY and SVGAGI. This CDR3 comprises 13 residues. Trimming removed 8 bases from V and 3 bases from J; junction bases left unmatched: 4. The CDR3: CASSLAGDYEQYF. In DNA, the CDR3 is TGTGCCAGCTCTCTAGCGGGGGACTACGAGCAGTACTTC.

This chain connects TRBV7-9 to TRBJ1-2; maybe TRBD1 (6 bases). The CDR3 contains 14 residues. Germline V lookup: CDR1 SEHNR, CDR2 FQNEAQ (reference sequence). Trimming took 0 bases from V and 8 from J, leaving 13 bases between them. CDR3 nucleotide sequence: TGTGCCAGCAGCTTAGCCCCCGGACAGAAGGGCTACACCTTC. Its translation is CASSLAPGQKGYTF.

Only one count was recorded for this clone. The gene calls are TRBV4-2 and TRBJ1-5; D perhaps matches TRBD1 (6 bases). This CDR3 spans 16 amino acids. V lost 2 bases to trimming and J lost 4 bases, with 15 bases between them. In germline, CDR1 is LGHNA, CDR2 YNFKEQ. CDR3 DNA sequence: TGTGCCAGCAGCCAAAGGCAGACGGGGGCTAATCAGCCCCAGCATTTT. Translating it yields CASSQRQTGANQPQHF.

The chain uses TRBV12-3 or TRBV12-4 and TRBJ1-1; D gene unclear. This CDR3 comprises 12 residues. The V end lost 4 bases, the J end lost 4 bases, and 7 bases lay between the germline ends. The CDR3 DNA follows: TGTGCCAGCAGTTACACGGTCACTGAAGCTTTCTTT. Translated, it gives CASSYTVTEAFF.

The chain uses TRBV25-1 and TRBJ2-3; TRBD2 might be the D (6 bases). CDR3 length equals 15 residues. Germline values: CDR1 MGHDK, CDR2 SYGVNS. V lost 4 bases to trimming and J lost 0 bases, with 11 bases between them. The CDR3 sequence: CASSVPGVSTDTQYF. CDR3 nucleotides: TGTGCCAGCAGTGTTCCGGGAGTCAGCACAGATACGCAGTATTTT.